The 8 T cell receptor beta chains below were found in one sample sequenced in a study of blood T cells in healthy people across ages (dated by TCRdb to 2014 to 2015). Library prep was done by 5' RACE. Sequencing instrument: Illumina HiSeq 2500. A second PCR of roughly 7 to 11 cycles was performed with a sample-barcoded 5' primer and a J-beta primer mix. TCRdb trimmed public reads at Q25 via fastp, called clones via MiXCR and kept in-frame beta chains. Merged by CDR3 protein, the rows form single entries marked with the most common genes and DNA. This sample comprises fewer than 1,000,000 distinct CDR3 sequences, around 42% of them detected only once. Roughly 18% of the sample comes from the top ten. The sequencing sample was made of blood. These receptor sequences come from a man aged 55-75 years in good health.

This chain connects TRBV29-1 to TRBJ1-2, with D possibly TRBD1 on 5 matching bases. CDR1 and CDR2 from the germline V gene are SQVTM and ANQGSEA. CDR3 size: 17 residues. Trimming pared 3 bases from V and 1 base from J, leaving 21 bases between. DNA for the CDR3: TGCAGCGTTGAGGCCGCTTCCAGGGATGTGCATAACTATGGCTACACCTTC. It specifies CSVEAASRDVHNYGYTF.

The V and J genes are TRBV5-1 and TRBJ2-7; TRBD2 aligns across 7 bases. The end of the DNA fits TRBJ2-5 better, so the J call may be wrong. Germline V gene lookup returns CDR1 SGHRS and CDR2 YFSETQ. There are 14 residues in the CDR3. The CDR3: CASSSGLPKETQYF. The CDR3, as DNA: TGCGCCAGCAGCTCGGGACTACCCAAAGAGACCCAGTACTTC.

The chain has TRBV9 and TRBJ2-1; the match to TRBD1 covers 8 bases. The end of the DNA aligns better with TRBJ2-7, so the J call may be wrong. CDR1 and CDR2 (germline): SGDLS, YYNGEE. The CDR3 has 15 residues. In nucleotides, the CDR3 is TGTGCCAGCAGCCCGACAGGGGTCCCCTACAATGAGCAGTACTTC. Protein: CASSPTGVPYNEQYF.

This clonotype appeared a few times. This chain links TRBV7-2 with TRBJ2-1; TRBD1 might be the D (6 bases). Trimming pared 0 bases from V and 1 base from J, leaving 16 bases between. The CDR3 runs to 18 residues. Per the germline V gene, CDR1 is SGHTA and CDR2 is FQGNSA. The CDR3 DNA follows: TGTGCCAGCAGCTTAGCCGTCACAGGGACATATTCCTACAATGAGCAGTTCTTC. This sequence encodes CASSLAVTGTYSYNEQFF.

On this clonotype itself: Since a much larger clone is just one base distant, this may be a read error. CDR3 DNA sequence: TGTGCCAGCGGCTTAGTTGACACCGGGGAGCTGTTTTTT. It yields the protein CASGLVDTGELFF. The V call is TRBV7-8, the J call TRBJ2-2, with D unclear. The germline V gene has CDR1 SGHVS and CDR2 FQNEAQ. This CDR3 has 13 residues.

The rearrangement links TRBV9 to TRBJ1-2, with 7 bases fitting TRBD1. V trimming: 4 bases; J trimming: 0 bases; junction bases outside the gene matches: 9. Germline values: CDR1 SGDLS, CDR2 YYNGEE. The CDR3 spans 16 residues. In DNA, the CDR3 is TGTGCCAGCAGCACTCCCGGGACAGAGGCTAACTATGGCTACACCTTC. It codes for CASSTPGTEANYGYTF.

J is TRBJ1-4 and V is TRBV5-1; D is uncertain. Germline assignment: CDR1 SGHRS and CDR2 YFSETQ. The ends were cut back, 2 bases at V and 2 bases at J, with 10 bases in the middle. The length of the CDR3 is 15 residues. CDR3 DNA: TGCGCCAGCAGCTTTAATGGTGGGACTAATGAAAAACTGTTTTTT. Protein sequence: CASSFNGGTNEKLFF.

V gene TRBV7-2 combines with J gene TRBJ2-1; 8 nucleotides agree with TRBD2. CDR1 is SGHTA and CDR2 is FQGNSA in the germline V gene. After removal of 6 bases from V and 9 bases from J, the junction contained 13 bases not matched to a gene. The CDR3 spans 15 residues. For the CDR3, the DNA is TGTGCCAGCAGATCGTTTGCGGGGGGCGGCTTTGAGCAGTTCTTC. Residues: CASRSFAGGGFEQFF.